This is a list of T cell receptor beta chains from one sample in a study of technical replicates of blood from several donors. Profiling relied on immunoSEQ multiplex PCR, and the TCRdb table lists in-frame clones only, not all of them. The repertoire holds approximately 76,000 clones, with around 85% as singletons. The sample was PBMCs. All receptors come from a human donor in good health. Some clones in this sample may be carry-over from other donors' samples. CDR3s include the opening cysteine and the closing phenylalanine or tryptophan. The order of the fields is V gene, clone size, D gene, J gene, CDR3 DNA, CDR3 protein. D genes are given only for firm matches. Rows give clone size only sometimes, using once, few, many, or a class for an expanded clone.

V gene: TRBV6-6; clone size: -; D gene: -; J gene: TRBJ2-2; CDR3 DNA: TGTGCCCGAGGGCTTAACACCGGGGAGCTGTTTTTT; CDR3 protein: CARGLNTGELFF
V gene: TRBV11-2; clone size: -; D gene: -; J gene: TRBJ1-1; CDR3 DNA: TGTGCCAGCAGCTTAGATCGGAGAGTAGCTTTCTTT; CDR3 protein: CASSLDRRVAFF
V gene: TRBV11-2; clone size: -; D gene: TRBD1; J gene: TRBJ2-7; CDR3 DNA: TGTGCCAGCAGCTCGTCTACAGGGGGCTCCTACGAGCAGTACTTC; CDR3 protein: CASSSSTGGSYEQYF
V gene: TRBV5-6; clone size: once; D gene: TRBD2; J gene: TRBJ2-7; CDR3 DNA: TGTGCCAGCAGCTCCGGGACTAGCGGGTTTAACGAGCAGTACTTC; CDR3 protein: CASSSGTSGFNEQYF
V gene: TRBV27; clone size: -; D gene: TRBD1; J gene: TRBJ2-6; CDR3 DNA: TGTGCCAGCAGTTCAAGGACAGGGCTCCGCTCTGGGGCCAACGTCCTGACTTTC; CDR3 protein: CASSSRTGLRSGANVLTF
V gene: TRBV18; clone size: -; D gene: TRBD1; J gene: TRBJ2-7; CDR3 DNA: TGTGCCAGCTCACCAGGGACAGGGGGCAACGAGCAGTACTTC; CDR3 protein: CASSPGTGGNEQYF
V gene: TRBV10-3; clone size: -; D gene: -; J gene: TRBJ1-1; CDR3 DNA: TGTGCCATCAGTGAAGTGAATTTGGGAGCTGAAGCTTTCTTT; CDR3 protein: CAISEVNLGAEAFF
V gene: TRBV6-7; clone size: -; D gene: -; J gene: TRBJ2-7; CDR3 DNA: TGTGCCAGAACTACGGACAGAAAGTACTTC; CDR3 protein: CARTTDRKYF
V gene: TRBV9; clone size: -; D gene: -; J gene: TRBJ2-3; CDR3 DNA: TGTGCCAGCAGCGTAGCCGCAGATACGCAGTATTTT; CDR3 protein: CASSVAADTQYF
V gene: TRBV7-3; clone size: -; D gene: -; J gene: TRBJ2-6; CDR3 DNA: TGTGCCAGCAGCTTAAGGCACTCTGGGGCCAACGTCCTGACTTTC; CDR3 protein: CASSLRHSGANVLTF
V gene: TRBV18; clone size: -; D gene: TRBD2; J gene: TRBJ2-7; CDR3 DNA: TGTGCCAGCTCACCAGGCGGCGGGGGGCCCTACGAGCAGTACTTC; CDR3 protein: CASSPGGGGPYEQYF
V gene: TRBV23-1; clone size: -; D gene: TRBD1; J gene: TRBJ2-3; CDR3 DNA: TGCGCCAGCAGGGACAGGGCCACAGATACGCAGTATTTT; CDR3 protein: CASRDRATDTQYF
V gene: TRBV30; clone size: -; D gene: -; J gene: TRBJ1-4; CDR3 DNA: TGTGCCTGGAGTGCCCATACCGGGGCGGGGGAAAAACTGTTTTTT; CDR3 protein: CAWSAHTGAGEKLFF
V gene: TRBV5-1; clone size: -; D gene: -; J gene: TRBJ1-2; CDR3 DNA: TGCGCCAGCAGCTTGCCCCTCCTTACAGGGTTCCATGGCTACACCTTC; CDR3 protein: CASSLPLLTGFHGYTF
V gene: TRBV5-4; clone size: -; D gene: -; J gene: TRBJ2-5; CDR3 DNA: TGTGCCAGCAGCTATGCCCGACGGGGGAATCTCCAAGAGACCCAGTACTTC; CDR3 protein: CASSYARRGNLQETQYF
V gene: TRBV10-3; clone size: -; D gene: -; J gene: TRBJ1-4; CDR3 DNA: TGTGCCATCAGTGAGTCAAGGGGGATGGGTGAAAAACTGTTTTTT; CDR3 protein: CAISESRGMGEKLFF
V gene: TRBV12-5; clone size: -; D gene: TRBD1; J gene: TRBJ2-5; CDR3 DNA: TGTGCTAGTGGTTCCGGACAGACAGGGACAGAGACCCAGTACTTC; CDR3 protein: CASGSGQTGTETQYF
V gene: TRBV5-1; clone size: -; D gene: TRBD1; J gene: TRBJ2-2; CDR3 DNA: TGCGCCAGCAGCTTGGAAGACAGGGGGCGAAGCACCGGGGAGCTGTTTTTT; CDR3 protein: CASSLEDRGRSTGELFF
V gene: TRBV7-4; clone size: -; D gene: -; J gene: TRBJ1-3; CDR3 DNA: TGTGCCAGCAGCTTATCATTCGGAAACACCATATATTTT; CDR3 protein: CASSLSFGNTIYF
V gene: TRBV30; clone size: -; D gene: TRBD2; J gene: TRBJ2-3; CDR3 DNA: TGTGCCTGGCAAGCGGGAGGGCCACATACGCAGTATTTT; CDR3 protein: CAWQAGGPHTQYF
V gene: TRBV16; clone size: medium-sized; D gene: TRBD1; J gene: TRBJ2-5; CDR3 DNA: TGTGCCAGCAGCCAATTTTCAGCACAGGGGCGCTCGGAGACCCAGTACTTC; CDR3 protein: CASSQFSAQGRSETQYF
V gene: TRBV7-2; clone size: -; D gene: -; J gene: TRBJ1-1; CDR3 DNA: TGTGCCAGCAGCTTAGGAGCGGGCTCGAACACTGAAGCTTTCTTT; CDR3 protein: CASSLGAGSNTEAFF
V gene: TRBV4-2; clone size: -; D gene: TRBD2; J gene: TRBJ2-1; CDR3 DNA: TGTGCCAGCAGCCAAGAAGCTAGCGGGGGGGTCAATGAGCAGTTCTTC; CDR3 protein: CASSQEASGGVNEQFF
V gene: TRBV5-1; clone size: -; D gene: -; J gene: TRBJ2-5; CDR3 DNA: TGCGCCAGCAGCCCGGCGGGGGCCGAAGGAGAGACCCAGTACTTC; CDR3 protein: CASSPAGAEGETQYF
V gene: TRBV4-2; clone size: -; D gene: TRBD2; J gene: TRBJ2-1; CDR3 DNA: TGTGCCAGCAGCCAAGAAACGAGACTAGCGGGACTAAATGAGCAGTTCTTC; CDR3 protein: CASSQETRLAGLNEQFF
V gene: TRBV7-8; clone size: -; D gene: -; J gene: TRBJ2-6; CDR3 DNA: TGTGCCAGCAGCTTAGGGGCCGCGGCCAACGTCCTGACTTTC; CDR3 protein: CASSLGAAANVLTF
V gene: TRBV7-9; clone size: -; D gene: -; J gene: TRBJ2-4; CDR3 DNA: TGTGCCAGCACCCCCGCCAGGGGTACCATTCAGTACTTC; CDR3 protein: CASTPARGTIQYF
V gene: TRBV11-2; clone size: -; D gene: -; J gene: TRBJ2-3; CDR3 DNA: TGTGCCAGCAGCTTAAGTCGGCTAGCGATCACAGATACGCAGTATTTT; CDR3 protein: CASSLSRLAITDTQYF
V gene: TRBV11-2; clone size: once; D gene: -; J gene: TRBJ2-2; CDR3 DNA: TGTGCCAGCAGCTCCCAATGGTTGGCGGGAGGGGAGCTGTTTTTT; CDR3 protein: CASSSQWLAGGELFF
V gene: TRBV5-4; clone size: -; D gene: TRBD1; J gene: TRBJ2-7; CDR3 DNA: TGTGCCAGCAGCTCCGGCAGGGGGTCCTACGAGCAGTACTTC; CDR3 protein: CASSSGRGSYEQYF
V gene: TRBV5-1; clone size: -; D gene: -; J gene: TRBJ1-4; CDR3 DNA: TGCGCCAGCAGGACCGGGGACACCTCAACTAATGAAAAACTGTTTTTT; CDR3 protein: CASRTGDTSTNEKLFF
V gene: TRBV4-3; clone size: -; D gene: TRBD1; J gene: TRBJ2-7; CDR3 DNA: TGCGCCAGCAGCCACGGGACAGGGCCCTACGAGCAGTACTTC; CDR3 protein: CASSHGTGPYEQYF
V gene: TRBV7-2; clone size: once; D gene: -; J gene: TRBJ2-7; CDR3 DNA: TGTGCCAGCAGCTTATCTTACTACTACGAGCAGTACTTC; CDR3 protein: CASSLSYYYEQYF
V gene: TRBV15; clone size: -; D gene: TRBD1; J gene: TRBJ1-1; CDR3 DNA: TGTGCCACCAGCAGAGCCCCGACAGGGGACACTGAAGCTTTCTTT; CDR3 protein: CATSRAPTGDTEAFF
V gene: TRBV30; clone size: -; D gene: -; J gene: TRBJ1-5; CDR3 DNA: TGTGCCTGGAGTCCGCAGGGGAGCCAGCCCCAGCATTTT; CDR3 protein: CAWSPQGSQPQHF
V gene: TRBV13; clone size: -; D gene: -; J gene: TRBJ2-1; CDR3 DNA: TGTGCCAGCAGCGGGGGGATCGATGAGCAGTTCTTC; CDR3 protein: CASSGGIDEQFF
V gene: TRBV27; clone size: -; D gene: -; J gene: TRBJ2-3; CDR3 DNA: TGTGCCAGCAGTTTATGGGTGACTTCTCGCACAGATACGCAGTATTTT; CDR3 protein: CASSLWVTSRTDTQYF
V gene: TRBV7-2; clone size: -; D gene: -; J gene: TRBJ2-2; CDR3 DNA: TGTGCCAGCAGCTTCTTGGGAGGGAACACCGGGGAGCTGTTTTTT; CDR3 protein: CASSFLGGNTGELFF
V gene: TRBV4-3; clone size: once; D gene: TRBD1; J gene: TRBJ2-5; CDR3 DNA: TGCGCCAGCAGCCAGGAAGAATTTCCACCGGGACAGGGGAAGGAGCAGTACTTC; CDR3 protein: CASSQEEFPPGQGKEQYF
V gene: TRBV5-1; clone size: -; D gene: -; J gene: TRBJ2-7; CDR3 DNA: TGCGCCAGCAGTGGAGGCTACGAGCAGTACTTC; CDR3 protein: CASSGGYEQYF
V gene: TRBV7-2; clone size: -; D gene: TRBD2; J gene: TRBJ2-2; CDR3 DNA: TGTGCCAGCAGCCTGGGACTAGCGGGAGCCTCGGCCGGGGAGCTGTTTTTT; CDR3 protein: CASSLGLAGASAGELFF
V gene: TRBV19; clone size: once; D gene: TRBD1; J gene: TRBJ1-1; CDR3 DNA: TGTGCCAGTAGTACGGGGGACAGGGAGGTCACTGAAGCTTTCTTT; CDR3 protein: CASSTGDREVTEAFF
V gene: TRBV7-9; clone size: -; D gene: TRBD2; J gene: TRBJ2-2; CDR3 DNA: TGTGCCAGCAGCTTAAGAGCGGGATCGAACACCGGGGAGCTGTTTTTT; CDR3 protein: CASSLRAGSNTGELFF
V gene: TRBV4-3; clone size: -; D gene: -; J gene: TRBJ2-3; CDR3 DNA: TGCGCCAGCAGCCAAGGGGGAAGCGGGAGCACAGATACGCAGTATTTT; CDR3 protein: CASSQGGSGSTDTQYF
V gene: TRBV4-3; clone size: -; D gene: -; J gene: TRBJ1-3; CDR3 DNA: TGCGCCAGCAGCCAAGATCTATCCGACTCTGGAAACACCATATATTTT; CDR3 protein: CASSQDLSDSGNTIYF
V gene: TRBV6-1; clone size: once; D gene: -; J gene: TRBJ1-1; CDR3 DNA: TGTGCCAGCAGTCAAGGGGGAGTAGTTGACACTGAAGCTTTCTTT; CDR3 protein: CASSQGGVVDTEAFF
V gene: TRBV6-5; clone size: -; D gene: TRBD2; J gene: TRBJ2-7; CDR3 DNA: TGTGCCAGCAGTTACTCCGGCGGGGGAGTGTACGAGCAGTACTTC; CDR3 protein: CASSYSGGGVYEQYF
V gene: TRBV10-3; clone size: -; D gene: TRBD2; J gene: TRBJ2-3; CDR3 DNA: TGTGCCATGGGGGGGAGCCGGGATACGCAGTATTTT; CDR3 protein: CAMGGSRDTQYF